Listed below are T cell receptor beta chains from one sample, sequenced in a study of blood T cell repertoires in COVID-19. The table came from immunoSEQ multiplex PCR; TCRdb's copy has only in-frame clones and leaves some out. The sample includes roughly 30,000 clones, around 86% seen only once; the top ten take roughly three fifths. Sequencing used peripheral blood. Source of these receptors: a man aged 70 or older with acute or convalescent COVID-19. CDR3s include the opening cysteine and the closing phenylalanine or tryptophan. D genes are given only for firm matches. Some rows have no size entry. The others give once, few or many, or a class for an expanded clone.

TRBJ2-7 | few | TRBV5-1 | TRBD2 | CASRLAGAYEQYF | TGCGCCAGCCGACTAGCGGGGGCCTACGAGCAGTACTTC
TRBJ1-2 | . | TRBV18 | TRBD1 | CASSLGTDYGYTF | TGTGCCAGCTCACTTGGGACAGATTATGGCTACACCTTC
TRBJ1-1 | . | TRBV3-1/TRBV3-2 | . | CASSQDRGSTEAFF | TGTGCCAGCAGCCAAGATCGGGGGAGCACTGAAGCTTTCTTT
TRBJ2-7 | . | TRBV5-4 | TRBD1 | CASTLTGGAVNEQYF | TGTGCCAGCACCTTGACAGGGGGCGCGGTAAACGAGCAGTACTTC
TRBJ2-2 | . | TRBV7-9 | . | CASSLTGEAGELFF | TGTGCCAGCAGCTTAACGGGGGAAGCCGGGGAGCTGTTTTTT
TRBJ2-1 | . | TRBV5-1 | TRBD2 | CASSPLAGVSYNEQFF | TGCGCCAGCAGCCCGTTAGCGGGAGTTTCCTACAATGAGCAGTTCTTC
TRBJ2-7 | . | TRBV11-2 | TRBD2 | CASSLAGLAGGPWYEQYF | TGTGCCAGCAGCTTAGCGGGACTAGCGGGAGGGCCCTGGTACGAGCAGTACTTC
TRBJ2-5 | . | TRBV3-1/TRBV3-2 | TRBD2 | CASSPLAGDQETQYF | TGTGCCAGCAGTCCCCTAGCGGGGGACCAAGAGACCCAGTACTTC
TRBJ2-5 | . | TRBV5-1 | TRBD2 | CASSLGLAGAQETQYF | TGCGCCAGCAGCTTGGGACTAGCGGGGGCCCAAGAGACCCAGTACTTC
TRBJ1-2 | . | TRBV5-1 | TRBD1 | CASSLEVGGQSGGYTF | TGCGCCAGCAGCTTGGAGGTAGGGGGACAGTCCGGTGGCTACACCTTC
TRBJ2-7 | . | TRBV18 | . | CASSPSLGGAELQYF | TGTGCCAGCTCACCCTCCCTGGGTGGGGCGGAGCTGCAGTACTTC
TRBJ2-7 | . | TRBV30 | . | CASGQPYEQYF | TGTGCCTCCGGACAGCCCTACGAGCAGTACTTC
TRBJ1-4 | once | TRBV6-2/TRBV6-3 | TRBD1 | CASSSIGTGHEKLFF | TGTGCCAGCAGTTCGATCGGGACAGGGCATGAAAAACTGTTTTTT
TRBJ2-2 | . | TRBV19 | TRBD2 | CASSAWTSGGAVGNTGELFF | TGTGCCAGTAGTGCCTGGACTAGCGGGGGGGCCGTCGGTAACACCGGGGAGCTGTTTTTT
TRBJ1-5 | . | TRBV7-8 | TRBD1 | CASSLKPYRGSNQPQHF | TGTGCCAGCAGCCTCAAGCCCTACAGGGGGAGCAATCAGCCCCAGCATTTT
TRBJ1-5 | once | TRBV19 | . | CASSIRRDTSNNQPQHF | TGTGCCAGTAGTATTAGACGGGACACAAGTAACAATCAGCCCCAGCATTTT
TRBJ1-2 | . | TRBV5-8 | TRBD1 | CANARRDRGSGYTF | TGTGCCAACGCACGTAGGGACAGAGGGAGCGGCTACACCTTC
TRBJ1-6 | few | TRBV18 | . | CASSPTVTSPLHF | TGTGCCAGCTCACCAACTGTCACTTCACCCCTCCACTTT
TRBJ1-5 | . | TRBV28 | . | CASTRGVQPQHF | TGTGCCAGCACTCGGGGAGTGCAGCCCCAGCATTTT
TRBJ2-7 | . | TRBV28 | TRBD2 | CASSSVAERDSYEQYF | TGTGCCAGCAGTTCGGTCGCCGAGCGGGACTCCTACGAGCAGTACTTC
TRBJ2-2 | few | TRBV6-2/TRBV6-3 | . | CASSYGTLRGTGELFF | TGTGCCAGCAGTTACGGTACGCTAAGGGGCACCGGGGAGCTGTTTTTT
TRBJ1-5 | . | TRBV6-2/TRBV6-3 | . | CASTPGGAGNQPQHF | TGTGCCAGCACCCCGGGCGGGGCAGGCAATCAGCCCCAGCATTTT
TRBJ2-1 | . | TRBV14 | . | CASSQAYEQFF | TGTGCCAGCAGCCAAGCCTATGAGCAGTTCTTC